This T cell receptor beta chain was recorded in a study of OX40 agonist ivuxolimab in advanced cancers. After removal of 3 bases from V and 0 bases from J, the junction contained 2 bases not matched to a gene. The CDR3 sequence is 15 residues long. CDR1 is SGHTA and CDR2 is FQGNSA in the germline V gene. TCRdb's copy holds only in-frame clones and misses some; the assay was immunoSEQ multiplex PCR. The repertoire holds some 52,000 clones, with roughly 94% as singletons. The TCR sequence derives from an adult with an advanced solid tumor such as melanoma, head and neck, liver or kidney cancer. The source was CD4+ or CD8+ T cells sorted from blood, collected in a trial of the OX40 agonist ivuxolimab. This chain joins TRBV7-2 and TRBJ2-3, with TRBD2 identical over 8 bases. CDR3 loop: CASSFTSGSTDTQYF. CDR3 bases: TGTGCCAGCAGCTTTACTAGCGGTAGCACAGATACGCAGTATTTT.